Shown below are 5 T cell receptor beta chains from a single sample sequenced in a study of lymphopenia after photon versus proton radiotherapy. Here immunoSEQ multiplex PCR was the method, and the copy in TCRdb shows in-frame clones only, minus some. The sample records about 61,000 clones, 75% to 90% being singletons. The sequencing used peripheral blood, collected from a patient treated with photon-based radiotherapy. These receptors all stem from a man aged 35-49 years with gastric cancer.

The chain recombines TRBV19 with TRBJ1-2, with TRBD1 as a possible D gene (5 bases). In germline, CDR1 is LNHDA, CDR2 SQIVND (reference sequence). Trimming cost V 7 bases and J 2 bases, with 14 bases left between them. The CDR3 contains 14 residues. CDR3 DNA: TGTGCCAGTACCATCCGACAGTACAACTATGGCTACACCTTC. Protein sequence: CASTIRQYNYGYTF.

The V and J genes are TRBV19 and TRBJ1-3, with TRBD1 matching 10 bases. The CDR3 consists of 17 residues. Trimming cost V 4 bases and J 4 bases; bases outside gene matches: 10. Germline V gene lookup returns CDR1 LNHDA and CDR2 SQIVND (reference sequence). The CDR3 reads CASSTRDRGAFGNTIYF. CDR3 nucleotides: TGTGCCAGTAGTACCCGGGACAGGGGCGCGTTCGGAAACACCATATATTTT.

The chain combines TRBV12-5 with TRBJ1-4; TRBD1 matches at 7 bases. The CDR3 contains 16 residues. Germline trimming cut 7 bases from V and 0 bases from J; bases unmatched to any gene: 8. CDR1 is LGHNT, CDR2 FRNRAP, per germline. The CDR3 sequence: CASADDGTATNEKLFF. Written as DNA, the CDR3 is TGTGCTAGTGCCGATGACGGGACAGCAACTAATGAAAAACTGTTTTTT.

This chain links TRBV7-9 with TRBJ1-2; 8 nucleotides agree with TRBD1. The CDR3 runs 14 residues. The trim removed 1 base at V and 7 bases at J, leaving 5 bases unmatched. CDR1 and CDR2 (germline): SEHNR, FQNEAQ (reference sequence). Here the CDR3 reads CASSLGTGSGGYTF. The CDR3 DNA sequence: TGTGCCAGCAGCTTAGGGACAGGGTCCGGTGGCTACACCTTC.

The CDR3 nucleotides read TGTGCCAGCAGCCAAGAGCAGGGGGCCATCACTGAAGCTTTCTTT. This gives the protein CASSQEQGAITEAFF. The gene calls are TRBV14 and TRBJ1-1; 8 bases line up with TRBD1. The V gene's germline CDR1 is SGHDN and CDR2 FVKESK. The CDR3 runs 15 residues. After removal of 0 bases from V and 4 bases from J, the junction contained 4 bases not matched to a gene.